This passage covers 23 T cell receptor beta chains from one sample sequenced in a study of blood T cells in healthy people across ages. Using a J-beta primer mix together with a sample-barcoded 5' primer, a second PCR was run for about 6 to 11 cycles. Using its own MiXCR run on the 5' RACE reads, TCRdb lists one record per CDR3 protein. The top ten clones hold 6.5% to 8.5% of a sample with some 1.7 million distinct CDR3 sequences, under 30% of them seen once. The sequencing input was blood. These receptors all stem from a woman under 40 in good health.

The sample holds many counts of this clonotype. The V gene is TRBV7-2, the J gene TRBJ2-3, with D uncertain. V lost 6 bases, J lost 4 bases, and 5 bases lay in between. This CDR3 has 11 amino acids. CDR1 is SGHTA, CDR2 FQGNSA, per germline. The chain's CDR3 is CASRRSDTQYF. CDR3 DNA sequence: TGTGCCAGCAGGAGGTCAGATACGCAGTATTTT.

This clonotype was seen repeatedly, ten times or more. This chain links TRBV12-3 or TRBV12-4 with TRBJ2-5; 10 bases align to TRBD1. CDR3 length equals 14 residues. V was clipped by 5 bases and J by 4 bases; unmatched bases: 4. CDR3 residues: CASSPRTGGETQYF. CDR3 DNA: TGTGCCAGCAGTCCACGGACAGGGGGAGAGACCCAGTACTTC.

V and J are TRBV2 and TRBJ1-2; a possible D gene is TRBD1 (5 bases). This CDR3 region has 15 residues. Germline-derived CDR1 and CDR2 are SNHLY and FYNNEI. Trimming pared 0 bases from V and 7 bases from J, leaving 15 bases between. The CDR3 loop is CASSEAPGWSSGYTF. Written as DNA, the CDR3 is TGTGCCAGCAGTGAAGCGCCAGGGTGGTCTTCTGGCTACACCTTC.

This clonotype occurred many times. The V call is TRBV28, the J call TRBJ2-5, with D possibly matching TRBD1 (6 bases). Germline lookup yields CDR1 MDHEN and CDR2 SYDVKM. This CDR3 spans 14 amino acids. V was cut by 5 bases and J by 4 bases, with 14 bases left in between. CDR3 protein: CASSEQGGGETQYF. CDR3 DNA: TGTGCCAGCAGTGAACAGGGTGGGGGAGAGACCCAGTACTTC.

This clonotype came up many times. The chain carries TRBV20-1 and TRBJ2-7, with unresolved D. Germline V gene lookup returns CDR1 DFQATT and CDR2 SNEGSKA (reference sequence). Trimming took 2 bases from V and 3 from J, leaving 8 bases between them. The CDR3 covers 12 residues. The DNA for the CDR3 is TGCAGTGCTAGATGGGCCAACTACGAGCAGTACTTC. Translation gives CSARWANYEQYF.

This clonotype occurred many times. The gene calls are TRBV2 and TRBJ2-7; 11 nucleotides align to TRBD2. This CDR3 spans 15 amino acids. Trimming took 3 bases from V and 4 from J; bases not matched to a gene: 5. Germline assignment: CDR1 SNHLY and CDR2 FYNNEI. The CDR3 nucleotides read TGTGCCAGCAGTGATTCGGGACTAGCGGAGTACGAGCAGTACTTC. Translating gives CASSDSGLAEYEQYF.

This clonotype has a count of ten or more. The chain recombines TRBV7-6 with TRBJ2-6, with D hard to call. V shed 0 bases and J shed 0 bases, with 6 bases lying between them. This CDR3 is built from 16 residues. Germline assignment: CDR1 SGHVS and CDR2 FNYEAQ. The CDR3 nucleotides are TGTGCCAGCAGCTTAGCCCGACCCTCTGGGGCCAACGTCCTGACTTTC. It encodes CASSLARPSGANVLTF.

This clonotype turned up a few times. The chain links TRBV6-5 to TRBJ1-2, with 7 positions matching TRBD1. J lost 2 bases, V lost 2 bases, and 8 bases had no gene match. The CDR3 runs 16 residues. CDR1 and CDR2 from the germline V gene are MNHEY and SVGAGI. In DNA, the CDR3 is TGTGCCAGCAGTTACACCGCGACAGGGATCAACTATGGCTACACCTTC. Encoded protein: CASSYTATGINYGYTF.

In its sample, this clonotype was seen once. This rearrangement joins TRBV20-1 to TRBJ2-7; possible D gene TRBD1, 5 bases. The V end lost 6 bases, the J end lost 0 bases, and 21 bases lay between the germline ends. This CDR3 spans 16 amino acids. CDR1 and CDR2 from the germline V gene are DFQATT and SNEGSKA (reference sequence). CDR3 residues: CSAQHYVTGTSYEQYV. CDR3 nucleotides: TGCAGTGCCCAACACTATGTAACAGGAACCTCCTACGAGCAGTACGTC.

The sample holds many counts of this clonotype. CDR3 DNA: TGTGCCAGCAGCCGGACGGATTCTAGCGGGAGGGCCGTCCACGAGCAGTACTTC. Translation: CASSRTDSSGRAVHEQYF. J is TRBJ2-7 and V is TRBV11-2, with 12 bases matching TRBD2. This CDR3 spans 18 amino acids. From germline, CDR1 is SGHAT and CDR2 FQNNGV. V shed 5 bases, J shed 5 bases, and the junction held 16 bases outside the gene matches. The full variable domain, in which reference TRBV11-2 and TRBJ2-7 provide the parts outside the CDR3, is EAGVAQSPRYKIIEKRQSVAFWCNPISGHATLYWYQQILGQGPKLLIQFQNNGVVDDSQLPKDRFSAERLKGVDSTLKIQPAKLEDSAVYLCASSRTDSSGRAVHEQYFGPGTRLTVT.

The chain uses TRBV28 and TRBJ1-6, with a tentative D call TRBD1 (6 bases). Germline-derived CDR1 and CDR2 are MDHEN and SYDVKM. V was pared by 6 bases and J by 8 bases, with 20 bases between. The CDR3 totals 16 residues. The CDR3 protein is CASRGPGGLGDSPLHF. The CDR3 nucleotides are TGTGCCAGCAGGGGGCCGGGGGGGCTCGGCGATTCACCCCTCCACTTT.

This clonotype turned up a few times. The chain uses TRBV2 and TRBJ2-6; no clear D. Looked up from germline, CDR1 is SNHLY and CDR2 is FYNNEI. The CDR3 sequence is 17 residues long. Trimming took 3 bases from V and 1 from J, leaving 13 bases between them. The CDR3 loop reads CASSDSNKLSGANVLTF. CDR3 sequence (DNA): TGTGCCAGCAGTGATAGTAACAAATTGTCTGGGGCCAACGTCCTGACTTTC.

This clonotype was picked up many times. This chain links TRBV6-5 with TRBJ2-7; 8 nucleotides align to TRBD2. The CDR3 is 15 residues long. CDR1 and CDR2 from the germline V gene are MNHEY and SVGAGI. V trimming: 0 bases; J trimming: 5 bases; junction bases outside the gene matches: 6. The CDR3 region has the DNA TGTGCCAGCAGTTACTCGTCCGGGAGGGGAGACGAGCAGTACTTC. Its protein is CASSYSSGRGDEQYF.

The J gene is TRBJ1-1, the V gene TRBV18, with D perhaps TRBD1 (6 bases). V was shortened by 2 bases and J by 2 bases, with 9 bases between the two germline ends. This CDR3 has 14 amino acids. Per germline, CDR1 KGHSH and CDR2 LQKENI. The CDR3 here is CASSPDRTNTEAFF. The CDR3 DNA is TGTGCCAGCTCACCAGACAGGACTAACACTGAAGCTTTCTTT. Based on the CDR3 plus reference TRBV18 and TRBJ1-1, the full variable domain is NAGVMQNPRHLVRRRGQEARLRCSPMKGHSHVYWYRQLPEEGLKFMVYLQKENIIDESGMPKERFSAEFPKEGPSILRIQQVVRGDSAAYFCASSPDRTNTEAFFGQGTRLTVV.

V is TRBV12-3 or TRBV12-4 and J is TRBJ2-3; D perhaps matches TRBD2 (5 bases). V was clipped by 7 bases and J by 5 bases, with 19 bases between them. The CDR3 runs to 15 residues. In DNA form, the CDR3 reads TGTGCCAGCACCCCCGGCTCGCGAGGGAGAGATACGCAGTATTTT. Its translation is CASTPGSRGRDTQYF.

This clonotype occurred once. A much more abundant neighbour one base away suggests this may be a read error. The chain is built from TRBV6-4 and TRBJ2-3, with 9 bases fitting TRBD2. Per germline, CDR1 MRHNA and CDR2 SNTAGT. The CDR3 length is 14 residues. Here the CDR3 DNA reads TGTGCCAGCAGTGATAGCGGGGGCACAGATACGCGGTATTTT. Protein product: CASSDSGGTDTRYF.

Notes on this clonotype: The junction departs from the called germline gene at one end, perhaps through a read error. The chain combines TRBV7-2 with TRBJ2-7; 8 nucleotides match TRBD2. Per the germline V gene, CDR1 is SGHTA and CDR2 is FQGNSA. The CDR3 is 16 amino acids. The CDR3 is CVSSLRAGDSSYEQYF. The CDR3 bases are TGTGTCAGCAGCTTACGAGCGGGGGATTCCTCCTACGAGCAGTACTTC. The full variable domain, in which reference TRBV7-2 and TRBJ2-7 provide the parts outside the CDR3, is GAGVSQSPSNKVTEKGKDVELRCDPISGHTALYWYRQSLGQGLEFLIYFQGNSAPDKSGLPSDRFSAERTGGSVSTLTIQRTQQEDSAVYLCVSSLRAGDSSYEQYFGPGTRLTVT.

This clonotype was observed a few times. This chain uses TRBV6-2 or TRBV6-3 with TRBJ2-1; weak D call: TRBD2 (6 bases). Germline CDR1 MNHEY, CDR2 SVGEGT. Trimming stripped 9 bases from V and 8 bases from J, with 26 bases between. The CDR3 runs to 16 residues. The CDR3 loop is CASCRRGTGWMYEQFF. CDR3 DNA: TGTGCCAGTTGCAGGCGCGGGACGGGGTGGATGTATGAGCAGTTCTTC.

The chain joins TRBV12-3 or TRBV12-4 to TRBJ2-3, with TRBD1 identical over 8 bases. The CDR3 loop spans 14 amino acids. V was pared by 6 bases and J by 5 bases, with 7 bases of the junction left unmatched. CDR3 nucleotide sequence: TGTGCCAGCAGCCAGGGCAGGGGGCAAGATACGCAGTATTTT. Translating it yields CASSQGRGQDTQYF.

This clonotype was observed at least ten times. This sequence joins TRBV12-5 and TRBJ2-5, with a tentative D call TRBD1 (6 bases). Looked up from germline, CDR1 is LGHNT and CDR2 is FRNRAP. Trimming left V 5 bases short and J 1 base short, with 17 bases between. The CDR3 spans 16 residues. CDR3 region: CASGGDRKNVQETQYF. The CDR3, as DNA: TGTGCTAGTGGTGGAGACAGGAAGAACGTCCAAGAGACCCAGTACTTC.

This clonotype was observed at least ten times. This chain uses TRBV7-9 with TRBJ1-1; 7 nucleotides line up with TRBD1. Germline V gives CDR1 SEHNR, CDR2 FQNEAQ (reference sequence). Trimming cost V 5 bases and J 1 base; bases outside gene matches: 4. This CDR3 has 14 amino acids. This CDR3 reads CASSATGRNTEAFF. The CDR3 DNA reads as TGTGCCAGCAGCGCGACAGGGCGGAACACTGAAGCTTTCTTT.

This clonotype was recorded at least ten times. The rearrangement joins TRBV5-4 to TRBJ2-7; 12 positions agree with TRBD1. V shed 5 bases and J 4 bases; nucleotides not matched to a gene: 7. This CDR3 has 15 amino acids. Looked up from germline, CDR1 is SGHNT and CDR2 is YYREEE (reference sequence). The CDR3 bases are TGTGCCAGCAGACCGGGGACAGGGGGCGATTACGAGCAGTACTTC. It yields the protein CASRPGTGGDYEQYF. Full variable domain (rest looked up from reference TRBV5-4 and TRBJ2-7): ETGVTQSPTHLIKTRGQQVTLRCSSQSGHNTVSWYQQALGQGPQFIFQYYREEENGRGNFPPRFSGLQFPNYSSELNVNALELDDSALYLCASRPGTGGDYEQYFGPGTRLTVT.

The CDR3, as DNA: TGTGCCAGCAGCCCGGAACAGGGGAAGAACACTGAAGCTTTCTTT. Translated: CASSPEQGKNTEAFF. J is TRBJ1-1 and V is TRBV12-3 or TRBV12-4; 7 bases agree with TRBD1. Trimming at V came to 6 bases and at J to 1 base, leaving 8 bases not matched to a gene. The CDR3 covers 15 residues.